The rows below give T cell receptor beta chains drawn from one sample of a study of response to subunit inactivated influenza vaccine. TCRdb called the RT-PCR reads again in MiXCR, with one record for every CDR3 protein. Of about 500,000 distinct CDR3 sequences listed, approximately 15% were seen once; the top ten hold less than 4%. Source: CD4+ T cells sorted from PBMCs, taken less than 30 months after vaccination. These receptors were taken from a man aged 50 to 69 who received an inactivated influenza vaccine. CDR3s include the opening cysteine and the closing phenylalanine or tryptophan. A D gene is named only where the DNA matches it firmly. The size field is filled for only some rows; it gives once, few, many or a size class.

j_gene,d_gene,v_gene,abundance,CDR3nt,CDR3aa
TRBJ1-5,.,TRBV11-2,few,TGTGCCAGCAGCGACGTAGGGGTCCAGCCCCAGCATTTT,CASSDVGVQPQHF
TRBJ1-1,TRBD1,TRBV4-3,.,TGCGCCAGCAGCCAGGCGGGACAGGCCATTGAAGCTTTCTTT,CASSQAGQAIEAFF
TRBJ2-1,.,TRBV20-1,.,TGCAGTGCTAGTAGGGGCGTTAGGGCTGAGCAGTTCTTC,CSASRGVRAEQFF
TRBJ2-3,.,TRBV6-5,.,TGTGCCAGCAGTTACAGAACTGTAAGGACCTCCACAGATACGCAGTATTTT,CASSYRTVRTSTDTQYF
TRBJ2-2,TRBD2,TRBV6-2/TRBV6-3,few,TGTGCCAGCAGGGCTAGCGGTGTCAACACCGGGGAGCTGTTTTTT,CASRASGVNTGELFF
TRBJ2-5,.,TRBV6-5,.,TGTGCCAGCAGTTACGACGGATTAGAGACCCAGTACTTC,CASSYDGLETQYF
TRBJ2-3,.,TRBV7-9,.,TGTGCCAGCAGCCCCATCTCAGGGGCAGGGCGCACAGATACGCAGTATTTT,CASSPISGAGRTDTQYF
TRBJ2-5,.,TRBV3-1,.,TGTGCCAGCAGCCAAGGGGGACGGTACGGGGAGACCCAGTACTTC,CASSQGGRYGETQYF
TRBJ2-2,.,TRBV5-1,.,TGCGCCAGCAGCTTAGCCCGGACGAACACCGGGGAGCTGTTTTTT,CASSLARTNTGELFF
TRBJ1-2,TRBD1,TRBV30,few,TGTGCCTGGAGTATCGACAGGGGAGGAGGCTACACCTTC,CAWSIDRGGGYTF
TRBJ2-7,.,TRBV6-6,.,TGTGCCAGCAGGCAAACCGGGACCTACGAGCAGTACTTC,CASRQTGTYEQYF
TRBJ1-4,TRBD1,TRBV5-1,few,TGCGCCAGCAGCGAAACAGGGGAGAGGAGTGAAAAACTGTTTTTT,CASSETGERSEKLFF
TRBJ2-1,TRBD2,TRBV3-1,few,TGTGCCAGCAGCCGCCCCAGACTAGCGGGAGGGGCCAATGAGCAGTTCTTC,CASSRPRLAGGANEQFF
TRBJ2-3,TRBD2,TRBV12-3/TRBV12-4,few,TGTGCCAGCAGGTCGGGTAGCGGGGGGACCTATTCGAGCACAGATACGCAGTATTTT,CASRSGSGGTYSSTDTQYF
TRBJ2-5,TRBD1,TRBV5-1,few,TGCGCCAGCAGATCTACAGGGGCAGAGACCCAGTACTTC,CASRSTGAETQYF
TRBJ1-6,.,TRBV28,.,TGTGCCAGCACAGGGCCCTGGGCCCCCCTCCACTTT,CASTGPWAPLHF
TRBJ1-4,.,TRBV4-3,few,TGCGCCAGCAGCCCTCGAGTGAATGAAAAACTGTTTTTT,CASSPRVNEKLFF
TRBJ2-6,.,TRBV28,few,TGTGCCAGCAGTAGCAGCGGTACTGGGGCCAACGTCCTGACTTTC,CASSSSGTGANVLTF
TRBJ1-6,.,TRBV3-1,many,TGTGCCAGCAGTCGGGATCGGTGGAATTCACCCCTCCACTTT,CASSRDRWNSPLHF
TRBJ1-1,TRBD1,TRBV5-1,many,TGCGCCAGCAGCTTGGGGACCGGGACAGGGGGCATGAACACTGAAGCTTTCTTT,CASSLGTGTGGMNTEAFF
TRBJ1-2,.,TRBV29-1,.,TGCAGCGTTGAGGAGGGGGATGGCTACACCTTC,CSVEEGDGYTF